This record covers a single T cell receptor beta chain. Method: immunoSEQ multiplex PCR; TCRdb's copy keeps in-frame clones and lacks some. Of over 55,000 clones listed, around nine tenths were seen once; the top ten hold about 5%. These data belong to a study of T cell changes during pregnancy in multiple sclerosis. Trimming left V 6 bases short and J 7 bases short, with 10 bases between. The germline V gene encodes CDR1 SNHLY and CDR2 FYNNEI. The CDR3 length is 11 residues. The sequence was collected from a human donor whose cells served as feeder cells for cultures in a pregnancy study. The chain joins TRBV2 to TRBJ2-7, with D uncertain. The sample comprised peripheral blood from another person, used as feeder cells. The CDR3 spells CASRSPREQYF. The CDR3 coding sequence is TGTGCCAGCAGGTCGCCTCGGGAGCAGTACTTC.